This is a list of T cell receptor beta chains from one sample in a study of shared clonotypes between healthy human individuals. The protocol was immunoSEQ multiplex PCR, while the TCRdb copy is restricted to in-frame clones and leaves out a portion. The sample gives 450,000 to 500,000 clones, 76% of which show up once; approximately 13% is in the top ten. Sequencing input: PBMCs. The origin of the receptors is a woman between 40 and 55 years old in good health. Some clones in this sample may be carry-over from other donors' samples. CDR3s include the opening cysteine and the closing phenylalanine or tryptophan. The D gene is left open where the match is weak. Where a row states a size, it is once, few, many or the class of an expanded clone; other rows omit it.

>TRBJ2-6|TRBV6-1|once|TRBD1
CASRTGVGANVLTF
TGTGCCAGCAGAACAGGGGTTGGGGCCAACGTCCTGACTTTC
>TRBJ2-7|TRBV4-1|-|-
CASSPARGYEQYF
TGCGCCAGCAGCCCCGCGAGGGGATACGAGCAGTACTTC
>TRBJ2-2|TRBV14|-|-
CASSQGIGAGELFF
TGTGCCAGCAGCCAAGGGATCGGGGCCGGGGAGCTGTTTTTT
>TRBJ1-5|TRBV19|-|TRBD1
CASRDRGNQPQHF
TGTGCCAGTAGGGACAGGGGCAATCAGCCCCAGCATTTT
>TRBJ1-5|TRBV7-8|-|-
CASSGHPAGGPGQPQHF
TGTGCCAGCAGCGGCCATCCGGCCGGGGGGCCGGGTCAGCCCCAGCATTTT
>TRBJ2-5|TRBV7-9|-|-
CASSRDRYQETQYF
TGTGCCAGCAGCCGTGACAGGTACCAAGAGACCCAGTACTTC
>TRBJ1-3|TRBV30|many|-
CAWSYRNTIYF
TGTGCCTGGAGTTACAGGAACACCATATATTTT
>TRBJ2-7|TRBV28|few|-
CASRTSGLLYQQYF
TGTGCCAGCAGAACTTCGGGACTGCTTTATCAGCAGTACTTC
>TRBJ2-3|TRBV10-1|once|TRBD2
CASSECRRKREGRTDTQYF
TGCGCCAGCAGTGAATGCAGGAGGAAGCGGGAGGGTCGCACAGATACGCAGTATTTT
>TRBJ1-1|TRBV2|-|TRBD1
CASSDHRGQTTEAFF
TGTGCCAGCAGTGATCACAGGGGACAAACAACTGAAGCTTTCTTT
>TRBJ2-5|TRBV4-3|many|-
CASSQERGTQETQYF
TGCGCCAGCAGCCAAGAGAGGGGAACCCAAGAGACCCAGTACTTC
>TRBJ2-5|TRBV18|-|TRBD2
CASSLSGLVLETQYF
TGTGCCAGCTCACTTTCAGGACTAGTGTTGGAGACCCAGTACTTC
>TRBJ2-2|TRBV29-1|-|TRBD2
CSVSVSGSRDTGELFF
TGCAGCGTGTCGGTTAGCGGGAGTAGGGACACCGGGGAGCTGTTTTTT
>TRBJ2-5|TRBV7-2|-|-
CASSLDSGAWRLGYF
TGTGCCAGCAGCTTAGACTCCGGGGCTTGGAGATTGGGGTACTTC
>TRBJ1-2|TRBV11-2|-|-
CASSFRGAYGYTF
TGTGCCAGCAGCTTCAGGGGTGCCTATGGCTACACCTTC
>TRBJ1-2|TRBV20-1|once|-
CSAGGGGYTF
TGCAGTGCTGGAGGGGGTGGCTACACCTTC
>TRBJ2-7|TRBV7-8|few|-
CASSLGQAVDYEQYF
TGTGCCAGCAGCCTGGGACAAGCGGTGGACTACGAGCAGTACTTC
>TRBJ2-2|TRBV28|-|-
CASSFRPTLGNTGELFF
TGTGCCAGCAGTTTCCGGCCTACCCTCGGCAACACCGGGGAGCTGTTTTTT
>TRBJ2-5|TRBV5-1|once|-
CASSLAPGVAETQYF
TGCGCCAGCAGCTTGGCGCCAGGGGTTGCAGAGACCCAGTACTTC
>TRBJ1-2|TRBV7-3|-|TRBD1
CASSPNPGQGKGYTF
TGTGCCAGCAGCCCAAATCCGGGACAGGGGAAGGGCTACACCTTC
>TRBJ1-1|TRBV6-6|-|-
CAAKGRAYGNTEAFF
TGTGCCGCTAAGGGTAGGGCCTACGGGAACACTGAAGCTTTCTTT
>TRBJ1-2|TRBV19|many|TRBD1
CASSRSGQGNYGYTF
TGTGCCAGTAGCCGATCAGGACAGGGCAACTATGGCTACACCTTC
>TRBJ1-1|TRBV2|-|TRBD1
CASSEGPMGQGHSEAFF
TGTGCCAGCAGTGAAGGACCCATGGGACAGGGACACTCTGAAGCTTTCTTT
>TRBJ2-1|TRBV6-6|few|TRBD1
CASSTGTGDYNEQFF
TGTGCCAGCAGCACCGGGACAGGGGACTACAATGAGCAGTTCTTC
>TRBJ1-4|TRBV30|-|-
CAWREGNTNEKLFF
TGTGCCTGGAGAGAGGGTAATACTAATGAAAAACTGTTTTTT
>TRBJ1-1|TRBV7-2|-|-
CASSWAGQKNTEAFF
TGTGCCAGCAGCTGGGCAGGACAGAAGAACACTGAAGCTTTCTTT
>TRBJ2-3|TRBV5-5|-|TRBD2
CASSFTSGRADTQYF
TGTGCCAGCAGCTTTACTAGCGGGAGGGCAGATACGCAGTATTTT
>TRBJ2-5|TRBV29-1|once|-
CSVELISSETQYF
TGCAGCGTTGAACTGATCTCCAGCGAGACCCAGTACTTC
>TRBJ1-3|TRBV5-1|-|TRBD1
CASSPGTGWNTIYF
TGCGCCAGCAGCCCCGGGACAGGGTGGAACACCATATATTTT
>TRBJ2-2|TRBV7-9|-|-
CASSLGANTGELFF
TGTGCCAGCAGCTTAGGTGCGAACACCGGGGAGCTGTTTTTT
>TRBJ2-5|TRBV2|-|-
CASSEYPWAPGDF
TGTGCCAGCAGTGAATACCCCTGGGCCCCCGGCGACTTC
>TRBJ2-7|TRBV4-2|many|-
CASSQGEGEYAEQYF
TGTGCCAGCAGCCAAGGGGAGGGGGAATACGCCGAGCAGTACTTC
>TRBJ2-7|TRBV7-9|-|-
CASTPWVGDEQYF
TGTGCCAGCACCCCGTGGGTGGGTGACGAGCAGTACTTC
>TRBJ2-1|TRBV7-9|once|-
CASSLTRGWAYNEQFF
TGTGCCAGCAGCTTAACCCGGGGGTGGGCCTACAATGAGCAGTTCTTC
>TRBJ1-6|TRBV19|-|TRBD1
CASSVTGRNSPLHF
TGTGCCAGTAGTGTGACAGGGCGAAATTCACCCCTCCACTTT
>TRBJ2-7|TRBV5-4|-|-
CASSLAGSYEQYF
TGTGCCAGCAGCTTGGCCGGGAGCTACGAGCAGTACTTC
>TRBJ1-1|TRBV10-3|-|TRBD1
CAISPPGQGNTEAFF
TGTGCCATCAGTCCTCCGGGACAGGGGAACACTGAAGCTTTCTTT
>TRBJ1-1|TRBV27|-|-
CASSHRRGDHTEAFF
TGTGCCAGCAGTCATAGACGGGGGGACCACACTGAAGCTTTCTTT
>TRBJ2-5|TRBV7-6|few|-
CASSLGPAETQYF
TGTGCCAGCAGCTTAGGACCCGCTGAGACCCAGTACTTC
>TRBJ2-1|TRBV6-1|many|TRBD1
CASSEYGTGFYNEQFF
TGTGCCAGCAGTGAATACGGGACAGGTTTCTACAATGAGCAGTTCTTC
>TRBJ1-5|TRBV25-1|-|-
CASSRSGTPFGNQPQHF
TGTGCCAGCAGCCGAAGTGGGACACCCTTTGGCAATCAGCCCCAGCATTTT
>TRBJ2-2|TRBV4-1|-|-
CASSQPSRNAGELFF
TGCGCCAGCAGCCAACCCAGCCGGAACGCCGGGGAGCTGTTTTTT